The next 9 T cell receptor beta chains were all read from a single sample in a study of blood T cell repertoires in COVID-19. Assay used: immunoSEQ multiplex PCR; TCRdb lists only in-frame clones, some missing. Among roughly 350,000 clones, roughly 86% were seen once, and the ten largest hold 8% to 13%. What was sequenced was peripheral blood. The receptors shown here come from a woman between 25 and 40 years old with COVID-19, enrolled during active disease.

This rearrangement joins TRBV7-2 to TRBJ2-1, with 13 bases lining up with TRBD2. V dropped 4 bases and J dropped 7; count of bases not matched to a gene: 7. The CDR3 extends over 16 amino acids. Per germline, CDR1 SGHTA and CDR2 FQGNSA. CDR3 loop: CASSSLAGGPGNEQFF. CDR3 coding DNA: TGTGCCAGCAGCTCACTAGCGGGAGGGCCGGGGAATGAGCAGTTCTTC.

CDR3 amino acids: CASRPGTDTQYF. CDR3 in DNA: TGCGCCAGCAGGCCGGGCACAGATACGCAGTATTTT. The chain links TRBV5-1 to TRBJ2-3; no definite D call. The ends were cut back, 5 bases at V and 1 base at J, with 5 bases in the middle. The CDR3 contains 12 residues. From germline, CDR1 is SGHRS and CDR2 YFSETQ.

The chain couples TRBV21-1 to TRBJ1-5; the table assigns TRBD1, which was not confirmed against the DNA. TRBV21-1 is reported as a pseudogene. The CDR3 loop spans 13 amino acids. The CDR3 loop is CASRQGPKQPQHF. The CDR3 coding sequence is TGTGCCAGCCGACAGGGACCAAAACAGCCCCAGCATTTT.

This chain connects TRBV23-1 to TRBJ1-2; D is ambiguous. TRBV23-1 is an open reading frame whose function is uncertain. V gave up 0 bases and J gave up 4 bases, with 12 bases separating them. The CDR3 has 15 residues. This CDR3 is CASSQSTPSGYGYTF. The CDR3 DNA reads TGCGCCAGCAGTCAATCGACCCCTAGCGGCTATGGCTACACCTTC.

This chain connects TRBV5-1 to TRBJ2-1, with 12 bases that match TRBD2. The V gene's germline CDR1 is SGHRS and CDR2 YFSETQ. The ends lost 4 bases at V and 4 bases at J; junction bases unmatched: 3. There are 15 residues in the CDR3. CDR3 sequence (DNA): TGCGCCAGCAGCACCGGACTAGCGGGATACAATGAGCAGTTCTTC. Translating it yields CASSTGLAGYNEQFF.

The J gene is TRBJ1-2, the V gene TRBV19; D is possibly TRBD1 (5 bases). V gave up 5 bases and J gave up 7 bases, with 20 bases separating them. CDR3 length: 15 residues. Germline assignment: CDR1 LNHDA and CDR2 SQIVND (reference sequence). The CDR3 sequence: CASSLLDKRKSGYTF. DNA of the CDR3: TGTGCCAGTAGTTTACTGGACAAAAGGAAGAGTGGCTACACCTTC.

The V and J genes are TRBV9 and TRBJ1-2; TRBD1 matches at 7 bases. CDR3 length equals 15 residues. CDR1 SGDLS and CDR2 YYNGEE come from the germline V gene. The V and J ends lost 4 bases and 5 bases, in that order; junction bases with no gene match: 11. The CDR3 coding sequence is TGTGCCAGCAGCCCCGGGGGACAGAAGATTTATGGCTACACCTTC. It specifies CASSPGGQKIYGYTF.

This chain joins TRBV5-1 and TRBJ2-3; no clear D. The CDR3 is made up of 14 amino acids. The V gene's germline CDR1 is SGHRS and CDR2 YFSETQ. Between the trimmed V and J ends, which lost 2 bases and 5 bases, there was a span of 12 bases. The CDR3 sequence: CASSLSDSVDTQYF. The CDR3 DNA reads as TGCGCCAGCAGCTTAAGTGATAGTGTAGATACGCAGTATTTT.

The chain employs TRBV2 and TRBJ1-3; D may be TRBD1 (6 bases). Germline CDR1 is SNHLY and CDR2 is FYNNEI. V lost 7 bases, J lost 6 bases, and 19 bases lay in between. This CDR3 region has 15 residues. CDR3 region: CASIQDAGGINTIYF. In nucleotides, the CDR3 is TGTGCCAGCATCCAGGACGCTGGGGGCATAAACACCATATATTTT.